This T cell receptor (beta chain) stems from a study of blood T cell repertoires in COVID-19. The CDR3 sequence is 14 residues long. The germline gives CDR1 SGDLS, CDR2 YYNGEE. Trimming stripped 0 bases from V and 4 bases from J, with 8 bases between. Here immunoSEQ multiplex PCR was the method, and the copy in TCRdb shows in-frame clones only, minus some. In the table there are tens of thousands of clones, around 90% of which are singletons. This chain links TRBV9 with TRBJ2-1, with D possibly matching TRBD1 (6 bases). The sample taken for sequencing was peripheral blood. This TCR derives from a woman between 70 and 85 years old with active COVID-19. The CDR3 DNA follows: TGTGCCAGCAGCGTAGTCGGGACATACAATGAGCAGTTCTTC. It translates to CASSVVGTYNEQFF.